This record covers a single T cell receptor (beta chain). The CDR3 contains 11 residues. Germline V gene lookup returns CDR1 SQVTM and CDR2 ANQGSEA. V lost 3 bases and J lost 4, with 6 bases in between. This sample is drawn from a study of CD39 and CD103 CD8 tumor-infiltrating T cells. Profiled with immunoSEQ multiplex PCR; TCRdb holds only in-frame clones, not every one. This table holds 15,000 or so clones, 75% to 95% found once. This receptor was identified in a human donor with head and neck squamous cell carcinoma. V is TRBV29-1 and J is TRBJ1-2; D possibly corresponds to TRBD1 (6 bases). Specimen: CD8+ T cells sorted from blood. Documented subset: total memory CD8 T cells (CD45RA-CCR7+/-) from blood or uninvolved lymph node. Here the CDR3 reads CSVETGYGYTF. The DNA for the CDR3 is TGCAGCGTTGAGACAGGCTATGGCTACACCTTC.